This T cell receptor (beta chain) is drawn from a study of T cell responses to AZD1222 COVID-19 vaccine. Study-wide findings and caveats: Nearly half of the spike-specific TCRs reportedly recognize variant regions that carry no mutations. All repertoire sampling was performed exclusively after the peak T cell response. In a largely white British group with more females than males, clonal diversity was possibly underestimated. Seropositivity was recorded at baseline in only six AZD1222 recipients.

Data came from immunoSEQ multiplex PCR; TCRdb stores just in-frame clones and leaves some out. The sample yields roughly 120,000 clones, approximately 86% seen once. In the case of this clone: Its antigen is not identified.

The CDR3 is 12 amino acids. Germline V gene sequence: CDR1 SQVTM, CDR2 ANQGSEA. V was pared by 0 bases and J by 8 bases, with 10 bases between. V gene TRBV29-1 combines with J gene TRBJ1-2, with D unresolved. The TCR originated in an adult in good health. The material was peripheral blood, obtained on day 0 of MenACWY control vaccination. As DNA, the CDR3 is TGCAGCGTTGAAGACACGGGATCGGGCTACACCTTC. This codes for CSVEDTGSGYTF.